This T cell receptor (beta chain) was profiled in a study of CD8 T cells in Susac syndrome. The CDR3 consists of 13 residues. Germline assignment: CDR1 LNHDA and CDR2 SQIVND (reference sequence). Between the trimmed V and J ends, which lost 5 bases and 2 bases, there was a span of 4 bases. RNA, at about 0.45 to 1 ug, was reverse transcribed with random hexamers. The CDR3 of TCR beta was amplified by immunoSEQ multiplex PCR across 54 Vbeta and 13 Jbeta. MiXCR, applied by TCRdb to the immunoSEQ multiplex PCR reads, yields one record per CDR3 protein. The sample contains under 550,000 distinct CDR3 sequences, approximately 85% of which appear only once. It was negative isolation that provided the CD8+ and CD4+ T cells, whereas TEMRA cells were enriched by FACS.

The V and J genes are TRBV19 and TRBJ2-6; D gene uncertain. The clonotype originates from a human donor with multiple sclerosis. The specimen was CD8+ T cells from PBMCs. CDR3 loop: CASSSAGANVLTF. For the CDR3, the DNA is TGTGCCAGTAGTTCGGCTGGGGCCAACGTCCTGACTTTC.